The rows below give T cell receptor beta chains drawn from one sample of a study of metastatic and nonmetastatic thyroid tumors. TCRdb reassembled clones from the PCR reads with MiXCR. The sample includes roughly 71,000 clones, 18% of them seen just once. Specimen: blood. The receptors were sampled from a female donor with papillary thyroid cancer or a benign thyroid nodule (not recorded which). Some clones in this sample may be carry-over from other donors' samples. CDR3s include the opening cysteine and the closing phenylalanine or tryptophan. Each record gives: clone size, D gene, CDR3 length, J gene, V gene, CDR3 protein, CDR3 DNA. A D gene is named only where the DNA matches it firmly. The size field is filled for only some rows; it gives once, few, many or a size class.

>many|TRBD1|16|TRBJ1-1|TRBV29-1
CSVVGDRGFSNTEAFF
TGCAGCGTTGTTGGAGACAGGGGCTTTTCGAACACTGAAGCTTTCTTT
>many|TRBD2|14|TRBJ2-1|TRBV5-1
CASSLPGGGNEQFF
TGCGCCAGCAGCCTGCCGGGGGGAGGCAATGAGCAGTTCTTC
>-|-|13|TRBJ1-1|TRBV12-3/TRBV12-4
CASRVRGNTEAFF
TGTGCCAGCAGGGTCAGGGGAAACACTGAAGCTTTCTTT
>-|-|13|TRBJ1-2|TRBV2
CASSDGRNYGYTF
TGTGCCAGCAGTGATGGCAGAAACTATGGCTACACCTTC
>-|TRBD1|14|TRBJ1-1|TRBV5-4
CASRSTGAVNEAFF
TGTGCCAGCAGAAGTACAGGGGCCGTCAATGAAGCTTTCTTT
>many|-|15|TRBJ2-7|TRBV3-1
CASSHSIGQNYEQYF
TGTGCCAGCAGCCACTCCATAGGGCAGAACTACGAGCAGTACTTC
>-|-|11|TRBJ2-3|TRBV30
CAGGAEDTQYF
TGTGCCGGGGGAGCGGAAGATACGCAGTATTTT
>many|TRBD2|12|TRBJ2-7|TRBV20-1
CSAPGRAHEQYF
TGCAGTGCTCCCGGGAGGGCCCACGAGCAGTACTTC
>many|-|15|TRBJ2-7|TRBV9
CASSPEDINSYEQYF
TGTGCCAGCAGCCCGGAGGACATAAACTCCTACGAGCAGTACTTC
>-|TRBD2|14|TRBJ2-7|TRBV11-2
CASGGEGRSYEQYF
TGTGCCAGCGGGGGGGAGGGCCGGTCCTACGAGCAGTACTTC
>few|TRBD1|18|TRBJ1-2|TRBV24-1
CATSDGTGNTGPYAGYTF
TGTGCCACCAGTGACGGGACAGGTAATACTGGGCCTTATGCTGGCTACACCTTC
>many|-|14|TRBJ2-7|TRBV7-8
CASSLGGPAYEQYF
TGTGCCAGCAGCTTGGGCGGACCTGCTTACGAGCAGTACTTC
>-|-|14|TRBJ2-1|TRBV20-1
CSARSGLDYNEQFF
TGCAGTGCTAGATCCGGATTAGATTACAATGAGCAGTTCTTC
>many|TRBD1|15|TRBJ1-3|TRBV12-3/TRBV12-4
CASRRTGGAGNTIYF
TGTGCCAGCAGGAGGACAGGGGGCGCGGGAAACACCATATATTTT
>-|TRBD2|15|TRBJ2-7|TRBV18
CASSRVLAGVVEQYF
TGTGCCAGCTCACGGGTACTAGCGGGAGTAGTCGAGCAGTACTTC
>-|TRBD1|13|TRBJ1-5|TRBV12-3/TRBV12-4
CASSRTGTQPQHF
TGTGCCAGCAGTCGGACAGGAACCCAGCCCCAGCATTTT
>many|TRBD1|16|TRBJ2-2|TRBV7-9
CASSLRQGVGTGELFF
TGTGCCAGCAGCCTCCGACAGGGGGTTGGTACCGGGGAGCTGTTTTTT
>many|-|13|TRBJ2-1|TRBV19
CASSRGNVNEQFF
TGTGCCAGTAGTAGGGGGAACGTTAATGAGCAGTTCTTC
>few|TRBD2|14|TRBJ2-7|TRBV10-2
CASSDIAGAPEQYF
TGCGCCAGCAGTGACATAGCGGGAGCCCCGGAGCAGTACTTC
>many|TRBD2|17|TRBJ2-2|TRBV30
CAWSNELAGGWTGELFF
TGTGCCTGGAGTAATGAATTAGCGGGAGGGTGGACCGGGGAGCTGTTTTTT
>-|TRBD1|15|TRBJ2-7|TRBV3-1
CASSQDQGASYEQYF
TGTGCCAGCAGCCAAGATCAGGGGGCCAGTTACGAGCAGTACTTC
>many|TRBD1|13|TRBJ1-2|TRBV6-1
CATNQGARYGYTF
TGTGCCACCAACCAGGGGGCCAGGTATGGCTACACCTTC
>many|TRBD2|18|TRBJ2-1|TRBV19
CATSVGVLAGGSYNEQFF
TGTGCCACCTCGGTCGGTGTATTAGCGGGAGGCTCCTACAATGAGCAGTTCTTC